This paragraph reports one TCR beta chain. As yet, its antigen is unknown. Whole-study results and caveats: Tumor Treg TCRs overlapped most with tumor naive CD4+ cells. Larger-cohort validation covered only one TCR beta V-J rearrangement. Tumor memory CD4+ T cell TCR gene usage was found to cluster with blood and lymph node memory CD4+ cells and with lymph node naive CD4+ cells.

Full-length variable regions came from constant-region reverse primers plus semi-nested Nested Universal Primer A PCR. TCRdb re-analysed the 5' RACE reads in MiXCR, keeping a single row per CDR3 protein. The table shows about 62,000 distinct CDR3 sequences, with under 35% occurring only once. This CDR3 comprises 12 residues. The V end was cut by 0 bases, the J end by 7 bases, with 7 bases between. The V gene's germline CDR1 is LNHNV and CDR2 YYDKDF (reference sequence). The sequence came from a female donor with breast cancer. Sequencing input: tumor-infiltrating naive CD4+ T cells sorted from the breast tumor. Documented subset: naive CD4+ T cells, CD4+CD45RA+CD25-. The chain recombines TRBV15 with TRBJ2-7; D not resolved. CDR3 nucleotide sequence: TGTGCCACCAGCAGAGATGTGCAGGAGCAGTACTTC. This encodes CATSRDVQEQYF.